This T cell receptor (beta chain) emerged from a study of CD8+ T cells in alopecia areata. The study, taken as a whole, reports: For lesional scalp, especially alopecia totalis/universalis, clonality was higher than in normal scalp. Among the cells sequenced in scalp samples are also the resident alphabeta T cells of normal skin.

The treatment was: oral pan-JAK inhibitor, 5-10 mg twice daily. To note about this clone: The antigen is not known.

With 8 bases removed from V and 4 bases from J, the gap between germline ends came to 6 bases. From germline, CDR1 is LNHNV and CDR2 YYDKDF (reference sequence). The CDR3 extends over 12 amino acids. Investigators isolated RNA and reverse transcribed it into cDNA to act as the sequencing template. The protocol was immunoSEQ multiplex PCR, while the TCRdb copy is restricted to in-frame clones and leaves out a portion. The sample includes roughly 170,000 clones, around 50% of them seen just once. The TCR sequence derives from a human donor with alopecia areata. The chain is built from TRBV15 and TRBJ1-6; D unclear. The sequenced sample was CD8+ T cells sorted from blood, obtained at week 24, from a patient treated with tofacitinib. In nucleotides, the CDR3 is TGTGCCACCGGCGAGTATAATTCACCCCTCCACTTT. Translated: CATGEYNSPLHF.